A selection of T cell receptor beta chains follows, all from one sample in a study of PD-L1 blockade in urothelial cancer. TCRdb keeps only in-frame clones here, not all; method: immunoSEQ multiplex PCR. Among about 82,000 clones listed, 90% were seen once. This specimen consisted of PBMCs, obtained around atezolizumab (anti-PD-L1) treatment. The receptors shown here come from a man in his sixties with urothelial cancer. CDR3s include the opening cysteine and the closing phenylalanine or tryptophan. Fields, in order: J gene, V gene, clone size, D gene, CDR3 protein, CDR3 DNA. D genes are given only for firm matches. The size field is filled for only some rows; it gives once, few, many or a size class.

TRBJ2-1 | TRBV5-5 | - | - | CASSLDGTQYNEQFF | TGTGCCAGCAGCTTGGACGGGACACAGTACAATGAGCAGTTCTTC
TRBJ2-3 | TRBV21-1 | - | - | CASSKECLGTGDHKGTQYF | TGTGCCAGCAGCAAAGAGTGTCTGGGGACAGGTGACCACAAGGGAACGCAGTATTTT
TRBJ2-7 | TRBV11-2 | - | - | CASSLVDTSSYEQYF | TGTGCCAGCAGCTTAGTTGACACCTCTTCCTACGAGCAGTACTTC
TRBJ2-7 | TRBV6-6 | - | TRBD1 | CASSRTGDGQYF | TGTGCCAGCAGCCGGACAGGGGATGGACAGTACTTC
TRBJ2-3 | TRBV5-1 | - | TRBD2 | CASSPTGTSVHTQYF | TGCGCCAGCAGCCCGACCGGGACTAGCGTGCATACGCAGTATTTT
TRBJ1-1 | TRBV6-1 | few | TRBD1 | CASSRQGLSNTEAFF | TGTGCCAGCAGTCGACAGGGTCTATCGAACACTGAAGCTTTCTTT
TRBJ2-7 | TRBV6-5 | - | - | CASSYGEGSEQYF | TGTGCCAGCAGTTACGGCGAAGGGAGCGAGCAGTACTTC
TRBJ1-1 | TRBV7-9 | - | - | CASSLVGGKVLEAFF | TGTGCCAGCAGCTTAGTCGGCGGGAAGGTGTTGGAAGCTTTCTTT
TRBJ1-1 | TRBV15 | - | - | CATSRDMVRRMNTEAFF | TGTGCCACCAGCAGAGATATGGTGAGGAGAATGAACACTGAAGCTTTCTTT
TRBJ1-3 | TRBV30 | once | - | CAWSVARVVVAGNTIYF | TGTGCCTGGAGTGTGGCCAGGGTGGTAGTGGCCGGAAACACCATATATTTT
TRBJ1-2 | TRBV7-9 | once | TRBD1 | CASSLDPGQGRGNYGYTF | TGTGCCAGCAGCTTAGACCCGGGACAGGGGAGAGGAAACTATGGCTACACCTTC
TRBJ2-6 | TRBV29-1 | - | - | CSVPVPGANVLTF | TGCAGCGTTCCAGTTCCTGGGGCCAACGTCCTGACTTTC
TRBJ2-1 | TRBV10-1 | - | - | CASSDGSRVNEQFF | TGCGCCAGCAGTGACGGGAGTAGGGTCAATGAGCAGTTCTTC
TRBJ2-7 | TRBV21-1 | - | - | CASSKEQF | TGTGCCAGCAGCAAAGAACAGTTC
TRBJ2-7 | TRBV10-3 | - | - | CAISESKETSSYEQYF | TGTGCCATCAGTGAGTCGAAAGAAACGAGCTCCTACGAGCAGTACTTC
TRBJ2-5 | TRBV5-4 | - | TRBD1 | CASSWDRGREETQYF | TGTGCCAGCAGCTGGGACAGGGGAAGGGAAGAGACCCAGTACTTC
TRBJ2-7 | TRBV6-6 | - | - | CASRKQGDTYEQYF | TGTGCCAGCAGGAAACAAGGGGACACCTACGAGCAGTACTTC
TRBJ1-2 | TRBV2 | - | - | CASSLGANYGYTF | TGTGCCAGCAGTCTTGGAGCGAACTATGGCTACACCTTC
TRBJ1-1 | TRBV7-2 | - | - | CASRGGTEAFF | TGTGCCAGCAGGGGGGGAACTGAAGCTTTCTTT
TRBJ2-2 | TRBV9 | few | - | CASSVEPRGGSGELFF | TGTGCCAGCAGCGTAGAACCCCGTGGGGGCTCCGGGGAGCTGTTTTTT
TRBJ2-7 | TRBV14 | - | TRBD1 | CASSRTGFHEQYF | TGTGCCAGCAGCCGGACAGGGTTCCACGAGCAGTACTTC
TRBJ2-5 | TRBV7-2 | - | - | CASSLIGYGETQYF | TGTGCCAGCAGCTTAATCGGGTATGGGGAGACCCAGTACTTC
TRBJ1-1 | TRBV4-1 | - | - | CASSQEGRGWTEAFF | TGCGCCAGCAGCCAAGAAGGCAGGGGTTGGACTGAAGCTTTCTTT
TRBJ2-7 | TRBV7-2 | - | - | CASSSSRGYEQYF | TGTGCCAGCAGCTCCTCCCGGGGGTACGAGCAGTACTTC
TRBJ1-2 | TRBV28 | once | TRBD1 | CASSFPLRGGTNYGYTF | TGTGCCAGCAGTTTCCCACTCCGAGGGGGCACTAACTATGGCTACACCTTC
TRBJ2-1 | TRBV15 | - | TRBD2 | CATGLAGSYNEQFF | TGTGCCACCGGACTAGCGGGATCCTACAATGAGCAGTTCTTC
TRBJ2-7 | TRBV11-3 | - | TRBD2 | CASSLFRGGRGREQYF | TGTGCCAGCAGCTTATTTCGGGGCGGGAGGGGAAGGGAGCAGTACTTC
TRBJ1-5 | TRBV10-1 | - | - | CASSTGTHNQPQHF | TGCGCCAGCAGTACCGGGACACACAATCAGCCCCAGCATTTT
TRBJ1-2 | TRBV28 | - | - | CASSLQANYGYTF | TGTGCCAGCAGTTTACAGGCGAACTATGGCTACACCTTC
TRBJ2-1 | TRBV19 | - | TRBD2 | CASSIGAAGGNEQFF | TGTGCCAGTAGTATAGGGGCAGCGGGAGGCAATGAGCAGTTCTTC
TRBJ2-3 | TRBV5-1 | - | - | CASSLGASTDTQYF | TGCGCCAGCAGCCTGGGGGCTAGCACAGATACGCAGTATTTT
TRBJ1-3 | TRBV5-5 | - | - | CASSRGDGNTIYF | TGTGCCAGCAGCCGGGGGGACGGAAACACCATATATTTT
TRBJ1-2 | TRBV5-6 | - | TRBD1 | CASRHEDRSGYTF | TGTGCCAGCAGACATGAGGACAGGAGCGGCTACACCTTC
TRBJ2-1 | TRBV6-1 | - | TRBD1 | CAHVRTGGGEQFF | TGTGCCCACGTACGGACAGGGGGCGGTGAGCAGTTCTTC
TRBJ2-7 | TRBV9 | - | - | CASSVEPAEVSEQYF | TGTGCCAGCAGCGTAGAACCTGCCGAAGTGAGCGAGCAGTACTTC